The clone carrying this T cell receptor (beta chain) came up once. The antigen remains unidentified. Assay: immunoSEQ multiplex PCR; the TCRdb copy retains only in-frame clones and omits some. The sample yields 150,000 or so clones, 80% to 95% seen once. Deletions cut 3 bases from V and 8 bases from J, with 11 bases between. The CDR3 is 13 amino acids. Germline assignment: CDR1 MNHNS and CDR2 SASEGT. This record comes from a study of T cell responses to AZD1222 COVID-19 vaccine. Study-level points and caveats: Only a handful of AZD1222 recipients were seropositive at baseline. Repertoires were collected only later (after the peak T cell response had occurred). White British ancestry dominated among donors, who included more females, and clonal diversity was possibly underestimated.

Sequences were derived from peripheral blood, sampled on day 0 of AZD1222 vaccination. The chain has TRBV6-1 and TRBJ2-1; D is undetermined. The TCR originated in an adult in good health. The CDR3 nucleotides read TGTGCCAGCAGTGAGAATACAGACTATGAGCAGTTCTTC. This translates into CASSENTDYEQFF.